Listed below are T cell receptor beta chains from one sample, sequenced in a study of blood T cell repertoires in COVID-19. Libraries were prepared by immunoSEQ multiplex PCR; TCRdb keeps only in-frame clonotypes and omits some of them. This repertoire shows about 160,000 clones, 70% to 90% found once; its top ten account for 7.7%. Sequences were obtained from peripheral blood. Receptor source: a man between 35 and 55 years old who had recovered from COVID-19. CDR3s include the opening cysteine and the closing phenylalanine or tryptophan. A D gene is named only where the DNA matches it firmly. Clone size is stated in some rows and not others, as once, few, many or a class when expanded.

V gene	clone size	D gene	J gene	CDR3 protein	CDR3 DNA
TRBV4-2	NA	NA	TRBJ1-2	CASSQEQGAYGYTF	TGTGCCAGCAGCCAGGAACAGGGTGCTTATGGCTACACCTTC
TRBV28	NA	NA	TRBJ1-1	CASRMYTEAFF	TGTGCCAGCAGAATGTATACTGAAGCTTTCTTT
TRBV6-5	NA	TRBD1	TRBJ2-2	CASRGTGVWELFF	TGTGCCAGCAGGGGGACAGGGGTCTGGGAGCTGTTTTTT
TRBV24-1	NA	NA	TRBJ2-3	CATSAAPAGKGLDTQYF	TGTGCCACCAGTGCCGCGCCCGCGGGGAAGGGCTTAGATACGCAGTATTTT
TRBV11-3	NA	TRBD2	TRBJ2-1	CASSWLAGGRGEQFF	TGTGCCAGCAGCTGGCTAGCGGGGGGGCGAGGTGAGCAGTTCTTC
TRBV10-3	NA	NA	TRBJ2-2	CAIRENTGELFF	TGTGCCATTCGAGAGAACACCGGGGAGCTGTTTTTT
TRBV4-3	NA	TRBD2	TRBJ2-7	CASSTSSSGTYEQYF	TGCGCCAGCAGTACAAGCTCTAGCGGTACCTACGAGCAGTACTTC
TRBV5-6	NA	TRBD1	TRBJ2-5	CASSLGYTGEETQYF	TGTGCCAGCAGCTTGGGCTATACAGGGGAAGAGACCCAGTACTTC
TRBV4-1	once	NA	TRBJ2-5	CASSQGVSGGGRQETQYF	TGCGCCAGCAGCCAAGGGGTTAGTGGCGGGGGCCGCCAAGAGACCCAGTACTTC
TRBV5-1	NA	NA	TRBJ2-2	CASSNMFANTGELFF	TGCGCCAGCAGTAATATGTTCGCGAACACCGGGGAGCTGTTTTTT
TRBV19	NA	NA	TRBJ1-5	CASSIGQAEGPQHF	TGTGCCAGTAGTATAGGTCAGGCCGAGGGGCCCCAGCATTTT
TRBV6-2/TRBV6-3	NA	NA	TRBJ2-2	CASSYSTGITGELFF	TGTGCCAGCAGTTACTCTACAGGGATCACCGGGGAGCTGTTTTTT
TRBV6-1	NA	NA	TRBJ2-5	CASSEASGDQETQYF	TGTGCCAGCAGTGAAGCGAGCGGCGATCAAGAGACCCAGTACTTC
TRBV5-4	few	NA	TRBJ2-3	CASSSATNTDTQYF	TGTGCCAGCAGTTCTGCGACTAACACAGATACGCAGTATTTT
TRBV5-4	NA	NA	TRBJ2-7	CASSEARRSGEQYF	TGTGCCAGCAGCGAGGCTCGGCGTTCGGGTGAGCAGTACTTC
TRBV3-1/TRBV3-2	NA	NA	TRBJ2-3	CASSQGGTSTDTQYF	TGTGCCAGCAGCCAAGGCGGCACTAGCACAGATACGCAGTATTTT
TRBV5-8	NA	NA	TRBJ1-1	CASSLRGRTEAFF	TGTGCCAGCAGCTTGCGAGGGAGGACTGAAGCTTTCTTT
TRBV10-3	NA	TRBD1	TRBJ1-5	CAISRTGQGDQPQHF	TGTGCCATCAGCCGTACGGGACAGGGGGACCAGCCCCAGCATTTT
TRBV5-4	NA	NA	TRBJ1-2	CASSLVGRGYTF	TGTGCCAGCAGCTTGGTAGGGAGAGGCTACACCTTC
TRBV30	NA	NA	TRBJ2-2	CAWSRGGPGELFF	TGTGCCTGGAGTAGGGGGGGGCCCGGGGAGCTGTTTTTT
TRBV7-2	NA	NA	TRBJ2-5	CASSLAPAGDLQETQYF	TGTGCCAGCAGCTTAGCGCCGGCAGGGGATTTACAAGAGACCCAGTACTTC
TRBV18	few	NA	TRBJ2-1	CASSPGTSYMNEQFF	TGTGCCAGCTCACCGGGGACAAGTTATATGAATGAGCAGTTCTTC
TRBV10-3	NA	NA	TRBJ2-2	CATYRQGPGELFF	TGTGCCACCTACCGGCAGGGTCCCGGGGAGCTGTTTTTT
TRBV5-6	NA	NA	TRBJ2-3	CASSLQARTDTQYF	TGTGCCAGCAGCTTACAGGCTCGCACAGATACGCAGTATTTT
TRBV4-1	NA	TRBD2	TRBJ2-2	CASSHELAWNTGELFF	TGCGCCAGCAGCCATGAACTAGCGTGGAACACCGGGGAGCTGTTTTTT
TRBV5-1	NA	TRBD1	TRBJ1-5	CASSTSAMGQSNQPQHF	TGCGCCAGCAGCACATCCGCCATGGGACAGTCCAATCAGCCCCAGCATTTT
TRBV14	NA	TRBD2	TRBJ2-1	CASSHGLAGGQVYNEQFF	TGTGCCAGCAGCCACGGACTAGCGGGGGGGCAGGTCTACAATGAGCAGTTCTTC
TRBV12-3/TRBV12-4	NA	NA	TRBJ1-6	CASSLSENSPLHF	TGTGCCAGCAGTTTATCCGAGAATTCACCCCTCCACTTT
TRBV6-4	NA	NA	TRBJ2-3	CASSDSRTPRGTDTQYF	TGTGCCAGCAGTGACTCGAGGACTCCGAGGGGCACAGATACGCAGTATTTT
TRBV5-4	NA	TRBD2	TRBJ2-7	CASSTGTSGILYF	TGTGCCAGCAGCACCGGGACTAGCGGTATATTGTACTTC
TRBV3-1/TRBV3-2	once	NA	TRBJ2-7	CASSQRGRSYEQYF	TGTGCCAGCAGCCAGCGTGGGAGGTCCTACGAGCAGTACTTC
TRBV28	NA	TRBD1	TRBJ1-4	CASKPPATGNEKLFF	TGTGCCAGCAAACCACCGGCGACAGGGAATGAAAAACTGTTTTTT
TRBV28	NA	NA	TRBJ2-7	CASSPRRDQSYEQYF	TGTGCCAGCAGTCCCCGGAGGGATCAGTCCTACGAGCAGTACTTC
TRBV21-1	NA	NA	TRBJ2-4	CAGGGRATENIQYF	TGTGCCGGGGGGGGCCGAGCTACGGAAAACATTCAGTACTTC
TRBV19	NA	NA	TRBJ1-5	CASSVTVNSNQPQHF	TGTGCCAGTAGTGTCACAGTGAATAGCAATCAGCCCCAGCATTTT
TRBV27	NA	TRBD2	TRBJ2-5	CASSLIWGGGETQYF	TGTGCCAGCAGTTTAATTTGGGGGGGAGGGGAGACCCAGTACTTC
TRBV5-5	NA	NA	TRBJ2-7	CASSFLDSSHEQYF	TGTGCCAGCAGCTTCTTAGATTCCTCCCACGAGCAGTACTTC
TRBV5-1	NA	TRBD1	TRBJ2-1	CASSLEGQAFYNEQFF	TGCGCCAGCAGCTTGGAAGGACAGGCCTTCTACAATGAGCAGTTCTTC
TRBV5-4	NA	TRBD2	TRBJ2-2	CASFTSGGIMGTGELFF	TGTGCCAGCTTTACTAGCGGGGGGATAATGGGCACCGGGGAGCTGTTTTTT
TRBV20-1	few	NA	TRBJ1-1	CSASNSATEAFF	TGCAGTGCTAGTAACTCCGCCACTGAAGCTTTCTTT
TRBV5-5	NA	TRBD2	TRBJ2-3	CASSPTAGLTDTQYF	TGTGCCAGCAGCCCGACAGCGGGGCTCACAGATACGCAGTATTTT
TRBV7-9	few	NA	TRBJ1-1	CASSLPGSDTEAFF	TGTGCCAGCAGCTTACCCGGTTCCGACACTGAAGCTTTCTTT
TRBV6-1	NA	NA	TRBJ1-3	CASSEMPPGSGNTIYF	TGTGCCAGCAGTGAAATGCCCCCGGGCTCTGGAAACACCATATATTTT
TRBV7-2	NA	NA	TRBJ1-1	CASKPEQGRNTEAFF	TGTGCCAGCAAACCTGAACAGGGCAGGAACACTGAAGCTTTCTTT